Each of the 2 T cell receptor beta chains below was sequenced from the same sample in a study of blood T cell repertoires in COVID-19. The repertoire was sequenced with immunoSEQ multiplex PCR; TCRdb's copy has only in-frame clones and lacks some. The sample records approximately 240,000 clones, 86% being singletons. The sample comprised PBMCs or T cells enriched from blood (not recorded which). All receptors derive from a woman in her forties or fifties in a cohort exposed to, infected with or recovered from COVID-19 (not recorded which).

V usage is TRBV29-1 and J usage is TRBJ2-7; 7 nucleotides line up with TRBD1. This CDR3 contains 13 residues. From germline, CDR1 is SQVTM and CDR2 ANQGSEA. J was trimmed by 2 bases and V by 4 bases; bases with no gene match: 5. The CDR3 nucleotides are TGCAGCGTTGTCGGGGACAGCGCCTACGAGCAGTACTTC. It translates to CSVVGDSAYEQYF.

V usage is TRBV6-5 and J usage is TRBJ2-3, with 9 bases that match TRBD2. Germline V gene lookup returns CDR1 MNHEY and CDR2 SVGAGI. This CDR3 comprises 16 residues. V lost 0 bases to trimming and J lost 5 bases; unmatched junction nucleotides: 6. The CDR3: CASSYSAGGTRDTQYF. The CDR3 nucleotides are TGTGCCAGCAGTTACTCGGCGGGGGGGACCCGAGATACGCAGTATTTT.